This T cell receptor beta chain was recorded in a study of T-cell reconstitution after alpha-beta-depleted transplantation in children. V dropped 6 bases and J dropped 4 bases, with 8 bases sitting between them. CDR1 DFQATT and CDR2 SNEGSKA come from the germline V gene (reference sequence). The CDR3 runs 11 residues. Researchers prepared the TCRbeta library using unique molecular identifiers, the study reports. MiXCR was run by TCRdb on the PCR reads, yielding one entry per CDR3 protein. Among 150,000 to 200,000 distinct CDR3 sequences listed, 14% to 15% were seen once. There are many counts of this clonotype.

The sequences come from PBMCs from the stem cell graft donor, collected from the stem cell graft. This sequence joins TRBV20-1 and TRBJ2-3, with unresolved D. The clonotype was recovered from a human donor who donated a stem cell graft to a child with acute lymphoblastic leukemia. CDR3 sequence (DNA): TGCAGTGCCGCATCGGCAGATACGCAGTATTTT. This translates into CSAASADTQYF.